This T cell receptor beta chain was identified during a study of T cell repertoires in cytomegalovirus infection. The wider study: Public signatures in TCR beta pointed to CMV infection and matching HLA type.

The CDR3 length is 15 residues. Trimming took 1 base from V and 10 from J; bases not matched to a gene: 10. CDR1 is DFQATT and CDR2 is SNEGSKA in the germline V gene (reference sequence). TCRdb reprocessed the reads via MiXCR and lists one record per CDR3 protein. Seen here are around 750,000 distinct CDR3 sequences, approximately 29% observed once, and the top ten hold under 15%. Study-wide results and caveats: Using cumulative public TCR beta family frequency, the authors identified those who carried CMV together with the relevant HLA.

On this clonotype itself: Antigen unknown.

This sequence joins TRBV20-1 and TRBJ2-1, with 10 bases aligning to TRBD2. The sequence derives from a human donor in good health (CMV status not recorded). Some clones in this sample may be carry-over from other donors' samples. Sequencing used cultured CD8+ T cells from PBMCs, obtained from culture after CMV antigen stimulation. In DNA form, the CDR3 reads TGCAGTGCTAGAGCCGCGGCTAGCGGGGGCTCCGAGCAGTTCTTC. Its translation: CSARAAASGGSEQFF.